The TCR beta chain under discussion was sequenced for a study of CD8 T cells in ankylosing spondylitis. Of note for this clonotype: What it binds is unknown.

Study-level results: Reported data indicate significant enrichment of disease-linked clones within matched ankylosing spondylitis synovial fluid. In reactive arthritis synovial fluid and blood, some motif variants had been reported before. Typical of ankylosing spondylitis blood, it appeared, was a TCR beta motif of seven to nine highly homologous variants.

Molecular-barcoded quantitative 5'-RACE produced these TCR beta libraries. Using its own MiXCR run on the 5' RACE reads, TCRdb lists one record per CDR3 protein. The sample carries 200,000 to 250,000 distinct CDR3 sequences, over 9.5% recorded once. The specimen was blood, either unsorted or a sorted T cell fraction (not recorded which). The receptor was derived from a male donor with ankylosing spondylitis or in good health (not recorded which).

CDR3 bases: TGTGCCAGCAGCCTCAGGGATCCCTACAATGAGCAGTTCTTC. As protein: CASSLRDPYNEQFF. The chain recombines TRBV7-2 with TRBJ2-1; the D gene is possibly TRBD1 (5 bases). Trimming removed 5 bases at V and 2 bases at J, with 10 bases between. The CDR3 spans 14 residues. The germline V gene encodes CDR1 SGHTA and CDR2 FQGNSA.